The subject of this entry is one T cell receptor (beta chain). Antigen specificity is unknown. RNA transcripts gave rise to amplified TCR beta CDR3 regions. TCR CDR3 regions were first amplified by RT-PCR with HTBI primers. TCRdb reanalysed the multiplex PCR reads using MiXCR and keeps one entry per CDR3 protein. Among about 600,000 distinct CDR3 sequences listed, about a sixth were seen once. The data were taken from a study of T cells in Graves' hyperthyroidism and ophthalmopathy. Study-wide results and caveats: Among thyroid clonotypes expanded above 0.001, most also appeared in blood. Separating ophthalmopathy from stable hyperthyroidism was achieved by a 13 V-J model.

The material sequenced was blood. This clonotype originated in a woman between 40 and 55 years old with Graves' ophthalmopathy.

The CDR3 DNA reads TGTGCCAGCAGTTTAAGGATAACTTCTGGGGCCAACGTCCTGACTTTC. This sequence encodes CASSLRITSGANVLTF. J is TRBJ2-6 and V is TRBV28; D uncertain. The CDR3 contains 16 residues. The germline V and J ends were trimmed by 2 bases and 1 base, with 9 bases remaining between them. In germline, CDR1 is MDHEN, CDR2 SYDVKM.